The source of this TCR beta chain is a study of cytomegalovirus exposure and HLA in healthy donors. A word on this clone: What it binds is unknown.

Overall study results and limits: The investigators catalogued 150 to 200 TCR beta chains as cytomegalovirus-associated.

The PCR employed 60 Vbeta primers together with 13 Jbeta primers. Clones were read by immunoSEQ multiplex PCR, and TCRdb kept only the in-frame ones, dropping some. The sample lists 200,000 or so clones; approximately 80% were seen once. The CDR3 extends over 17 amino acids. Germline trimming cut 2 bases from V and 1 base from J; bases unmatched to any gene: 6. Per the germline V gene, CDR1 is KGHSH and CDR2 is LQKENI. The chain combines TRBV18 with TRBJ2-1, with TRBD1 identical over 9 bases. The TCR was taken from a boy aged 2 to 9 in good health and CMV-seronegative. Sequenced: PBMCs. CDR3 DNA: TGTGCCAGCTCACCATGGACAGGGGCCCCATCCTACAATGAGCAGTTCTTC. It encodes CASSPWTGAPSYNEQFF.